This passage covers 8 T cell receptor beta chains from one sample sequenced in a study of blood T cell repertoires in COVID-19. Data came from immunoSEQ multiplex PCR; TCRdb stores just in-frame clones and leaves some out. The data hold 20,000 or so clones, with 86% observed a single time. The material sequenced was peripheral blood. The receptors here all came from a man aged 50-60 years with active COVID-19.

The CDR3 loop reads CASSEPIDRTGCTEAFF. The CDR3 DNA reads as TGCGCCAGCAGTGAGCCGATCGACCGGACAGGGTGCACTGAAGCTTTCTTT. The chain joins TRBV10-1 to TRBJ1-1; 8 nucleotides line up with TRBD1. V lost 2 bases to trimming and J lost 4 bases; unmatched junction nucleotides: 12. This CDR3 comprises 17 residues. Per germline, CDR1 WNHNN and CDR2 SYGVQD (reference sequence).

This chain joins TRBV9 and TRBJ2-1; D is possibly TRBD2 (5 bases). CDR1 and CDR2 (germline): SGDLS, YYNGEE. The CDR3 has 16 amino acids. Trimming stripped 0 bases from V and 5 bases from J, with 15 bases between. CDR3 DNA sequence: TGTGCCAGCAGCGTAGACCGGGGAGTATTCGACAATGAGCAGTTCTTC. Protein product: CASSVDRGVFDNEQFF.

This chain connects TRBV28 to TRBJ2-3; 11 bases line up with TRBD2. Germline lookup yields CDR1 MDHEN and CDR2 SYDVKM. The CDR3 has 16 amino acids. V lost 2 bases and J lost 3; bases outside the gene matches: 4. The CDR3 spells CASSLGLAGVTDTQYF. For the CDR3, the DNA is TGTGCCAGCAGTTTAGGACTAGCGGGCGTAACAGATACGCAGTATTTT.

The chain employs TRBV28 and TRBJ2-1, with TRBD2 matching over 8 bases. V gave up 4 bases and J gave up 5 bases; unmatched junction bases: 10. This CDR3 spans 16 amino acids. CDR1 and CDR2 from the germline V gene are MDHEN and SYDVKM. The CDR3 nucleotides read TGTGCCAGCAGTTCCGGGTCGCTAGCGGGTAACAATGAGCAGTTCTTC. Translating it yields CASSSGSLAGNNEQFF.

This chain links TRBV7-2 with TRBJ2-1; TRBD2 agrees at 7 bases. The V gene's germline CDR1 is SGHTA and CDR2 FQGNSA. The CDR3 runs to 15 residues. V was pared by 5 bases and J by 4 bases, with 8 bases of the junction left unmatched. As DNA, the CDR3 is TGTGCCAGCAGCCCCGGGCTAGCGGATTACAATGAGCAGTTCTTC. Its protein is CASSPGLADYNEQFF.

This clone was seen once. The chain carries TRBV9 and TRBJ2-1; a possible D gene is TRBD2 (5 bases). The germline V gene has CDR1 SGDLS and CDR2 YYNGEE. V was pared by 5 bases and J by 0 bases, with 9 bases between. The CDR3 spans 14 residues. The CDR3 nucleotides are TGTGCCAGCAGTCTGGGAGACTCCTACAATGAGCAGTTCTTC. This sequence encodes CASSLGDSYNEQFF.

The chain joins TRBV19 to TRBJ1-2; D possibly corresponds to TRBD1 (5 bases). Germline-derived CDR1 and CDR2 are LNHDA and SQIVND (reference sequence). This CDR3 contains 14 residues. V lost 1 base to trimming and J lost 8 bases, with 14 bases between them. The CDR3 sequence is CASSIGGIPEGYTF. The CDR3 DNA reads TGTGCCAGTAGTATAGGGGGCATTCCTGAGGGCTACACCTTC.

The V call is TRBV20-1, the J call TRBJ2-3, with a possible D match to TRBD2 (6 bases). Trimming pared 6 bases from V and 8 bases from J, leaving 12 bases between. This CDR3 spans 11 amino acids. CDR1 and CDR2 (germline): DFQATT, SNEGSKA (reference sequence). The CDR3 DNA sequence: TGCAGTGCGAGGACTATCGGTACGCAGTATTTT. This encodes CSARTIGTQYF.